A selection of T cell receptor beta chains follows, all from one sample in a study of T cell responses to AZD1222 COVID-19 vaccine. Some clones are missing from TCRdb's copy, which holds only in-frame ones; the method was immunoSEQ multiplex PCR. The sample holds tens of thousands of clones; 80% are singletons and the top ten take about 46%. This specimen consisted of peripheral blood, obtained 28 days after the second AZD1222 dose. The receptors shown here come from an adult who received the AZD1222 COVID-19 vaccine. Each CDR3 is given with its conserved first and last residue. The order of the fields is D gene, clone size, V gene, J gene, CDR3 protein, CDR3 DNA. The D gene is left open where the match is weak. Part of the rows lack a size; the others show once, few, many or a class for expanded clones.

>-|-|TRBV9|TRBJ2-3
CASSLSEGSTDTQYF
TGTGCCAGCAGCCTATCGGAGGGAAGCACAGATACGCAGTATTTT
>-|-|TRBV28|TRBJ2-2
CASNMMNTGELFF
TGTGCCAGCAACATGATGAACACCGGGGAGCTGTTTTTT
>TRBD2|-|TRBV7-6|TRBJ2-1
CASSISQAGASPWFF
TGTGCCAGCAGCATAAGCCAAGCGGGGGCCTCTCCTTGGTTCTTC
>-|-|TRBV2|TRBJ2-7
CASSVHRVSNEQYF
TGTGCCAGCAGTGTGCACAGGGTCAGTAACGAGCAGTACTTC
>TRBD1|once|TRBV19|TRBJ2-5
CASSSGQGFLETQYF
TGTGCCAGCTCCTCGGGACAGGGTTTTTTAGAGACCCAGTACTTC
>-|-|TRBV10-3|TRBJ1-2
CAISVRPPDGYTF
TGTGCCATCAGCGTTAGACCACCAGATGGCTACACCTTC
>TRBD1|few|TRBV29-1|TRBJ1-3
CSVETGAGNTIYF
TGCAGCGTCGAGACAGGGGCTGGAAACACCATATATTTT
>TRBD2|-|TRBV11-2|TRBJ2-4
CASSPSGSHAKNIQYF
TGTGCCAGCAGCCCTAGCGGGAGCCACGCCAAAAACATTCAGTACTTC
>TRBD2|-|TRBV27|TRBJ2-7
CASSWGGGWSYEQYF
TGTGCCAGCAGTTGGGGGGGAGGGTGGTCCTACGAGCAGTACTTC
>-|-|TRBV28|TRBJ2-7
CASGKTGSSYEQYF
TGTGCCAGCGGCAAGACAGGTTCCTCCTACGAGCAGTACTTC
>TRBD2|-|TRBV28|TRBJ2-1
CASSWSGRVGYNEQFF
TGTGCCAGCAGCTGGAGTGGGAGGGTTGGGTACAATGAGCAGTTCTTC
>-|-|TRBV7-2|TRBJ1-1
CASSLISLMNTEAFF
TGTGCCAGCAGCTTAATATCACTCATGAACACTGAAGCTTTCTTT
>TRBD1|-|TRBV11-1|TRBJ1-1
CASSDNWRDSTEAFF
TGTGCCAGCAGCGATAATTGGAGGGACAGCACTGAAGCTTTCTTT
>TRBD1|few|TRBV30|TRBJ2-7
CAQSLGAGTGGYEQYF
TGTGCCCAAAGTCTGGGAGCCGGGACAGGAGGCTACGAGCAGTACTTC
>TRBD1|-|TRBV9|TRBJ1-1
CASSAGGGGTGLNTEAFF
TGTGCCAGCAGCGCCGGGGGTGGCGGGACAGGCCTGAACACTGAAGCTTTCTTT
>TRBD1|-|TRBV11-2|TRBJ1-2
CASSVGTVLGYTF
TGTGCCAGCAGCGTCGGGACAGTGCTTGGCTACACCTTC
>TRBD1|few|TRBV19|TRBJ2-7
CASSMDRGYEQYF
TGTGCCAGTAGTATGGACAGGGGATACGAGCAGTACTTC
>-|few|TRBV4-3|TRBJ1-2
CASSQVEGLMDDYGYTF
TGCGCCAGCAGCCAAGTAGAAGGGCTAATGGATGACTATGGCTACACCTTC
>-|-|TRBV5-6|TRBJ2-7
CASSVDRHEQYF
TGTGCCAGCAGCGTAGACAGGCACGAGCAGTACTTC
>TRBD1|-|TRBV28|TRBJ2-7
CASSPTGTGNYEQYF
TGTGCCAGCAGCCCCACCGGGACAGGTAACTACGAGCAGTACTTC
>-|-|TRBV5-1|TRBJ1-4
CASSLPAGATNEKLFF
TGCGCCAGCAGCTTACCGGCGGGAGCAACTAATGAAAAACTGTTTTTT